The clone carrying this T cell receptor (beta chain) was seen at least ten times. Its specificity is unknown. These data are taken from a study of regulatory T cells in long-lasting Graves disease. Study results and limitations: The researchers studied only peripheral blood, not thyroid tissue.

V shed 7 bases and J 3 bases; nucleotides not matched to a gene: 5. CDR1 DFQATT and CDR2 SNEGSKA come from the germline V gene (reference sequence). This CDR3 region has 12 residues. Time point meaning: newly diagnosed GD, antithyroid drugs for less than 3 months. There was RNA extracted from PBMCs, and the TCR library was made from it. Construction of the TCR beta libraries employed iRepertoire HTBI primers in conjunction with Arm-PCR of CDR3 regions. TCRdb passed the multiplex PCR reads through MiXCR, listing each CDR3 protein once. The data show about 540,000 distinct CDR3 sequences, roughly 12% seen once. A further study also used this sample, focusing on T cells in Graves' hyperthyroidism and ophthalmopathy. From that report: Researchers ran a first-round RT-PCR on the TCR CDR3 using the HTBI primer set.

The TCR sequence derives from a man aged 25 to 40 with Graves disease. The chain recombines TRBV20-1 with TRBJ1-2; 7 positions match TRBD1. The specimen comprised peripheral blood mononuclear cells (PBMCs), sampled at new diagnosis, from a patient treated with antithyroid drugs. The CDR3 DNA reads as TGCAGTGTTGGACAGGAAGACTATGGCTACACCTTC. It translates to CSVGQEDYGYTF.